This T cell receptor beta chain is drawn from a study of T cells after yellow fever vaccination. About the research overall: It was SMART-Seq v4 Ultra Low Input that prepared the fractions with low cell numbers. The study's findings and limits: Researchers cautioned that FACS-sorted repertoires could harbor abundant clonotypes contaminating from the bulk population. Clones from primary vaccination mostly reappeared after the booster (about 97% CD4, approximately 86% CD8).

As TCR cDNA was made by 5'RACE template switching, a universal primer site and UMIs were added. One entry per CDR3 protein, called by TCRdb with MiXCR from the 5' RACE reads. The sample has some 340,000 distinct CDR3 sequences; roughly 10% are singletons. Concerning this clonotype: What it binds is unknown.

Trimming took 0 bases from V and 4 from J, leaving 11 bases between them. This CDR3 contains 15 residues. CDR1 SGHKS and CDR2 YYEKEE come from the germline V gene (reference sequence). The chain recombines TRBV5-5 with TRBJ2-1; D perhaps matches TRBD1 (5 bases). The material sequenced was CD4+ T cells sorted from PBMCs, taken 45 days after the yellow fever booster vaccination. The TCR comes from a young man who received the YFV17D yellow fever vaccine. CDR3 DNA sequence: TGTGCCAGCAGCTTGGCCAGGGCTTCGTACAATGAGCAGTTCTTC. Protein product: CASSLARASYNEQFF.